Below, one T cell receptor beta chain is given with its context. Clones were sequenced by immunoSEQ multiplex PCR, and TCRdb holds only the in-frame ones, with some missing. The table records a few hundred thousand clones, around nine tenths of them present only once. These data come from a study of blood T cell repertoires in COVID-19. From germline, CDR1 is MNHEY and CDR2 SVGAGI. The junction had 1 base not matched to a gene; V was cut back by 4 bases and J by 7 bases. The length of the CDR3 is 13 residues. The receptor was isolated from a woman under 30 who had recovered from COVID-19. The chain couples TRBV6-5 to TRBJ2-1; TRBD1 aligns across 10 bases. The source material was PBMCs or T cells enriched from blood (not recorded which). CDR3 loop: CASSWDRGNEQFF. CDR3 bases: TGTGCCAGCAGTTGGGACAGGGGTAATGAGCAGTTCTTC.